The T cell receptor (beta chain) under discussion was sequenced for a study of cytomegalovirus exposure and HLA in healthy donors. Trimming at V came to 5 bases and at J to 0 bases, leaving 10 bases not matched to a gene. Looked up from germline, CDR1 is MNHNS and CDR2 is SASEGT. This CDR3 is built from 17 residues. Both 60 Vbeta primers and 13 Jbeta primers went into the PCR. Sequencing used immunoSEQ multiplex PCR; TCRdb keeps in-frame clones, though not all of them. The profile shows under 110,000 clones, around 74% of them singletons. The sequencing sample was made of PBMCs. The sequence came from a woman in her 40s in good health and CMV-seronegative. This chain links TRBV6-1 with TRBJ2-7, with TRBD1 matching over 10 bases. The chain's CDR3 is CASSQVGQGVSSYEQYF. The CDR3 region has the DNA TGTGCCAGCAGTCAAGTCGGACAGGGGGTTAGCTCCTACGAGCAGTACTTC.